Below are 19 T cell receptor beta chains sequenced from a single sample in a study of T cell repertoires in cytomegalovirus infection. TCRdb independently ran MiXCR on the reads; one entry per CDR3 protein. Of hundreds of thousands of distinct CDR3 sequences listed, about 33% are singletons. For these receptors, no antigen is known. The sample consisted of cultured PBMCs, taken from culture after CMV antigen stimulation. These TCRs come from a human donor in good health (CMV status not recorded). Some clones in this sample may be carry-over from other donors' samples.

The genes are TRBV7-4 and TRBJ2-3, with D possibly TRBD1 on 5 matching bases. The CDR3 is 16 amino acids. CDR1 is SGHVT and CDR2 is SQSDAQ in the germline V gene. Between the trimmed V and J ends, which lost 0 bases and 2 bases, there was a span of 12 bases. The CDR3 DNA sequence: TGTGCCAGCAGCTTAGCCGGGCAGGGATACACAGATACGCAGTATTTT. As protein: CASSLAGQGYTDTQYF.

The chain joins TRBV3-1 to TRBJ1-5; D is unresolved. Germline loops: CDR1 LGHDT, CDR2 YNNKEL (reference sequence). The CDR3 covers 13 residues. V lost 4 bases and J 4 bases, leaving 8 bases between the germline ends. The CDR3 sequence is CASSPALNQPQHF. In DNA, the CDR3 is TGTGCCAGCAGCCCAGCATTGAATCAGCCCCAGCATTTT.

The chain employs TRBV7-8 and TRBJ1-4; the D is unclear. Between the trimmed V and J ends, which lost 5 bases and 8 bases, there was a span of 21 bases. CDR3 length: 16 residues. Germline V lookup: CDR1 SGHVS, CDR2 FQNEAQ. The CDR3 nucleotides read TGTGCCAGCAGCCTACTTTCGGACCAGTTAGGAGAAAAACTGTTTTTT. Its translation is CASSLLSDQLGEKLFF.

The chain has TRBV29-1 and TRBJ2-5; D may be TRBD1 or TRBD2 (5 bases each). The CDR3 runs to 12 residues. Per the germline V gene, CDR1 is SQVTM and CDR2 is ANQGSEA. V was shortened by 4 bases and J by 5 bases, with 11 bases between the two germline ends. The CDR3 DNA reads TGCAGCGTTGGGGGGTCTGGCGAGACCCAGTACTTC. It translates to CSVGGSGETQYF.

The V gene is TRBV2, the J gene TRBJ1-1; a possible D gene is TRBD1 (6 bases). The CDR3 loop spans 14 amino acids. Germline CDR1 and CDR2: SNHLY and FYNNEI. V was cut by 4 bases and J by 7 bases, with 16 bases left in between. This CDR3 is CASSVDGGGSEAFF. The DNA for the CDR3 is TGTGCCAGCAGTGTGGACGGGGGGGGCAGTGAAGCTTTCTTT.

This clonotype has only a few counts. The rearrangement joins TRBV7-8 to TRBJ2-1; TRBD2 agrees at 7 bases. CDR1 is SGHVS, CDR2 FQNEAQ, per germline. The V and J ends lost 5 bases and 9 bases, in that order; junction bases with no gene match: 10. This CDR3 is 14 amino acids long. DNA for the CDR3: TGTGCCAGCAGCCCCCAAGGACTAGTCGGTGAGCAGTTCTTC. Protein product: CASSPQGLVGEQFF.

This chain uses TRBV18 with TRBJ2-3; maybe TRBD2 (5 bases). V lost 4 bases, J lost 5 bases, and 7 bases lay in between. Germline values: CDR1 KGHSH, CDR2 LQKENI. The CDR3 sequence is 12 residues long. CDR3 coding DNA: TGTGCCAGCTCACAGGCGGGAGATACGCAGTATTTT. This gives the protein CASSQAGDTQYF. The full variable domain, with the rest looked up from reference TRBV18 and TRBJ2-3, is NAGVMQNPRHLVRRRGQEARLRCSPMKGHSHVYWYRQLPEEGLKFMVYLQKENIIDESGMPKERFSAEFPKEGPSILRIQQVVRGDSAAYFCASSQAGDTQYFGPGTRLTVL.

V gene TRBV7-2 combines with J gene TRBJ2-3; D unclear. The germline V gene encodes CDR1 SGHTA and CDR2 FQGNSA. The V end lost 4 bases, the J end lost 5 bases, and 10 bases lay between the germline ends. The CDR3 length is 13 residues. CDR3 sequence (DNA): TGTGCCAGCAGCTCCCCTCCCCAAGATACGCAGTATTTT. This translates into CASSSPPQDTQYF.

This sequence joins TRBV20-1 and TRBJ2-5; TRBD2 aligns across 9 bases. The ends lost 1 base at V and 5 bases at J; junction bases unmatched: 2. Germline CDR1 is DFQATT and CDR2 is SNEGSKA (reference sequence). This CDR3 comprises 13 residues. The CDR3 loop is CSARALAGETQYF. DNA of the CDR3: TGCAGTGCTAGAGCTCTAGCGGGGGAGACCCAGTACTTC.

Only a few counts were recorded for this clonotype. V is TRBV28 and J is TRBJ1-2, with TRBD1 as a possible D gene (5 bases). With 2 bases removed from V and 4 bases from J, the gap between germline ends came to 14 bases. CDR1 and CDR2 from the germline V gene are MDHEN and SYDVKM. There are 15 residues in the CDR3. The CDR3 loop is CASSLGGGDLYGYTF. Written as DNA, the CDR3 is TGTGCCAGCAGTTTAGGGGGAGGGGACCTCTATGGCTACACCTTC.

The rearrangement uses TRBV20-1 and TRBJ2-1, with 11 bases matching TRBD2. V lost 6 bases to trimming and J lost 0 bases; unmatched junction nucleotides: 10. The CDR3 sequence is 17 residues long. CDR1 DFQATT and CDR2 SNEGSKA come from the germline V gene (reference sequence). The CDR3 reads CSAMTSGVTSSYNEQFF. CDR3 in DNA: TGCAGTGCCATGACTAGCGGGGTAACGAGCTCCTACAATGAGCAGTTCTTC.

This clonotype was detected only a few times. V usage is TRBV7-2 and J usage is TRBJ2-5, with TRBD1 matching over 7 bases. This CDR3 has 18 residues. CDR1 is SGHTA and CDR2 is FQGNSA in the germline V gene. V dropped 5 bases and J dropped 4; count of bases not matched to a gene: 19. The CDR3: CASSHLSRDRVYGETQYF. CDR3 in DNA: TGTGCCAGCAGCCACCTCAGTAGAGACAGGGTGTACGGAGAGACCCAGTACTTC.

This clonotype was seen a handful of times. The chain carries TRBV7-2 and TRBJ2-1; 12 bases are a match to TRBD2. The CDR3 extends over 14 amino acids. Germline lookup yields CDR1 SGHTA and CDR2 FQGNSA. Germline trimming cut 4 bases from V and 8 bases from J; bases unmatched to any gene: 3. In DNA form, the CDR3 reads TGTGCCAGCAGCTCCCGGACTAGCGGGGATGAGCAGTTCTTC. Encoded protein: CASSSRTSGDEQFF.

This chain uses TRBV11-3 with TRBJ1-5, with D perhaps TRBD1 (6 bases). The CDR3 sequence is 17 residues long. In germline, CDR1 is SGHNT, CDR2 YENEEA. Trimming pared 6 bases from V and 3 bases from J, leaving 21 bases between. The CDR3 DNA reads TGTGCCAGCAGTTTACTGAACTTCGGACAGCTCAATCAGCCCCAGCATTTT. Residues: CASSLLNFGQLNQPQHF.

The V gene is TRBV19, the J gene TRBJ2-1, with D possibly TRBD1 on 7 matching bases. The V end was cut by 3 bases, the J end by 4 bases, with 10 bases between. The germline V gene encodes CDR1 LNHDA and CDR2 SQIVND (reference sequence). CDR3 length: 14 residues. For the CDR3, the DNA is TGTGCCAGTAGTATGGGGGGACAGTACAATGAGCAGTTCTTC. This gives the protein CASSMGGQYNEQFF.

There are a few counts of this clonotype. J is TRBJ1-5 and V is TRBV25-1; tentatively, D is TRBD1 (6 bases). CDR1 is MGHDK and CDR2 is SYGVNS in the germline V gene. The CDR3 is 17 amino acids. Between the trimmed V and J ends, which lost 0 bases and 6 bases, there was a span of 18 bases. The CDR3 region has the DNA TGTGCCAGCAGTGAATACCCCGTGGGGACAACGGTTCAGCCCCAGCATTTT. Translating it yields CASSEYPVGTTVQPQHF.

The table lists this clonotype with a few counts. This chain connects TRBV19 to TRBJ1-5; no clear D. The V end lost 7 bases, the J end lost 4 bases, and 20 bases lay between the germline ends. The V gene's germline CDR1 is LNHDA and CDR2 SQIVND (reference sequence). The CDR3 loop spans 16 amino acids. The CDR3, as DNA: TGTGCCAGTACCCGGCGGGCTGTGGTCGATAATCAGCCCCAGCATTTT. It codes for CASTRRAVVDNQPQHF. Based on the CDR3 plus reference TRBV19 and TRBJ1-5, the full variable domain is DGGITQSPKYLFRKEGQNVTLSCEQNLNHDAMYWYRQDPGQGLRLIYYSQIVNDFQKGDIAEGYSVSREKKESFPLTVTSAQKNPTAFYLCASTRRAVVDNQPQHFGDGTRLSIL.

The chain employs TRBV11-2 and TRBJ2-2, with TRBD2 identical over 10 bases. V gave up 7 bases and J gave up 1 base; unmatched junction bases: 3. Germline V gene sequence: CDR1 SGHAT, CDR2 FQNNGV. This CDR3 is 15 amino acids long. The CDR3 DNA reads TGTGCCAGCAACGGACTAGCGGAGAACACCGGGGAGCTGTTTTTT. Translating it yields CASNGLAENTGELFF.

There are a few counts of this clonotype. The chain combines TRBV6-2 or TRBV6-3 with TRBJ2-7, with D unclear. The V gene lost 4 bases and the J gene lost 2 bases, with 15 bases spanning the gap. CDR1 MNHEY and CDR2 SVGEGT come from the germline V gene. This CDR3 region has 15 residues. The CDR3 DNA is TGTGCCAGCAGTTTGGAATCGGCCACGACCTACGAGCAGTACTTC. Amino acids: CASSLESATTYEQYF.